This T cell receptor (beta chain) was profiled in a study of shared clonotypes between healthy human individuals. As defined, naive CD8 cells were CD45RO-negative and positively selected for CCR7, with terminally differentiated effector memory CD45RA+ cells excluded. The CDR3 spans 13 residues. The V gene lost 2 bases and the J gene lost 6 bases, with 9 bases spanning the gap. In germline, CDR1 is SGDLS, CDR2 YYNGEE. This clone was detected a few times. Profiled with immunoSEQ multiplex PCR; TCRdb holds only in-frame clones, not every one. The sample has about 2.1 million clones, 93% seen once. The chain recombines TRBV9 with TRBJ1-5, with a tentative D call TRBD1 (5 bases). This TCR was sampled from a man aged 18 to 29 in good health. Some clones in this sample may be carry-over from other donors' samples. Sample: naive CD8+ T cells from PBMCs. CDR3 sequence (DNA): TGTGCCAGCAGCGTTTTTGGGGGTCAGCCCCAGCATTTT. This translates into CASSVFGGQPQHF.